This T cell receptor (beta chain) was observed in a study of blood T cell repertoires in COVID-19. Between the trimmed V and J ends, which lost 5 bases and 13 bases, there was a span of 26 bases. CDR1 SNHLY and CDR2 FYNNEI come from the germline V gene. The CDR3 has 16 residues. Here immunoSEQ multiplex PCR was the method, and the copy in TCRdb shows in-frame clones only, minus some. The sample yields 250,000 to 350,000 clones, around 88% seen once. V is TRBV2 and J is TRBJ2-2, with D perhaps TRBD1 (5 bases). Sequencing input: peripheral blood. This clonotype was obtained from a man between 25 and 39 years old with acute or convalescent COVID-19. The CDR3 coding sequence is TGTGCCAGCAGTCCCCCGGCTGATTTCAGGGATTCGGGGCTGTTTTTT. Protein: CASSPPADFRDSGLFF.